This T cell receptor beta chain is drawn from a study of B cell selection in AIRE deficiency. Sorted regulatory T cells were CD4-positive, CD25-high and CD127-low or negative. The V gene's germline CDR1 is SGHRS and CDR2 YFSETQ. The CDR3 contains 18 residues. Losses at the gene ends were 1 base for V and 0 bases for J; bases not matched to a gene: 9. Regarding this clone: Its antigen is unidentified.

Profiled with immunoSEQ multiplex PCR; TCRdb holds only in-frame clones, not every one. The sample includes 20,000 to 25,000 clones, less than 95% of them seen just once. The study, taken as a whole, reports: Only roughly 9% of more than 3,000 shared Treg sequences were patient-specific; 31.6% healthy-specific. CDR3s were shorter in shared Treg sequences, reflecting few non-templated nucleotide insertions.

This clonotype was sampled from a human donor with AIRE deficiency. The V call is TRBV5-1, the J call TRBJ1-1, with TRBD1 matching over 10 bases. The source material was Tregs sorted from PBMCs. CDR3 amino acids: CASSLIRDRGSLNTEAFF. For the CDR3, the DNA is TGCGCCAGCAGCTTGATTCGGGACAGGGGTAGTCTGAACACTGAAGCTTTCTTT.